Listed below are T cell receptor beta chains from one sample, sequenced in a study of T cells in localized non-small cell lung cancer. Libraries were prepared by immunoSEQ multiplex PCR; TCRdb keeps only in-frame clonotypes and omits some of them. The sample includes nearly 35,000 clones, around 93% of them seen just once. Sequenced material: peripheral blood mononuclear cells, taken before any cancer treatment. The receptor set was obtained from an older female donor with stage II lung adenocarcinoma. CDR3s include the opening cysteine and the closing phenylalanine or tryptophan. A D gene is named only where the DNA matches it firmly. The size entry is marked missing in some rows and otherwise reads once, few, many or a size class.

V	size	J	D	CDR3	DNA
TRBV4-3	.	TRBJ2-3	.	CASSQEGVGTDTQYF	TGCGCCAGCAGCCAAGAAGGGGTGGGCACAGATACGCAGTATTTT
TRBV30	.	TRBJ1-5	.	CACTSRGGGNQPQHF	TGTGCCTGCACCTCCCGGGGGGGCGGCAATCAGCCCCAGCATTTT
TRBV6-1	few	TRBJ1-5	.	CASSGAGGRDQPQHF	TGTGCCAGCAGTGGGGCCGGGGGCCGGGATCAGCCCCAGCATTTT
TRBV10-1	few	TRBJ2-2	.	CASSPQTTGELFF	TGCGCCAGCAGCCCCCAGACGACCGGGGAGCTGTTTTTT
TRBV6-4	.	TRBJ2-1	TRBD1	CASSVTGGEGNEQFF	TGTGCCAGCAGTGTGACAGGGGGCGAAGGCAATGAGCAGTTCTTC
TRBV28	.	TRBJ2-7	TRBD1	CASRTGSAYEQYF	TGTGCCAGTAGGACAGGGAGTGCCTACGAGCAGTACTTC
TRBV7-2	.	TRBJ2-1	.	CASSLVRSEEQFF	TGTGCCAGCAGCTTAGTCCGGAGCGAGGAGCAGTTCTTC
TRBV5-1	.	TRBJ2-7	.	CASSLGAQQGSYEQYF	TGCGCCAGCAGCTTGGGGGCCCAACAGGGTTCCTACGAGCAGTACTTC
TRBV5-1	few	TRBJ2-5	TRBD2	CASSPIPGLGETQYF	TGCGCCAGCAGCCCGATCCCGGGACTAGGGGAGACCCAGTACTTC
TRBV5-1	.	TRBJ2-3	TRBD2	CASSFGLAGGPYTDTQYF	TGCGCCAGCAGCTTCGGACTAGCGGGAGGGCCCTACACAGATACGCAGTATTTT
TRBV6-1	.	TRBJ2-2	TRBD2	CASSEGGRAGELFF	TGTGCCAGCAGTGAAGGGGGGAGGGCCGGGGAGCTGTTTTTT
TRBV29-1	.	TRBJ1-1	TRBD1	CSVRDREGTEAFF	TGCAGCGTCCGGGACAGGGAAGGTACTGAAGCTTTCTTT
TRBV19	once	TRBJ2-3	TRBD2	CASTLAGALQDTQYF	TGTGCCAGTACGTTAGCGGGAGCACTCCAAGATACGCAGTATTTT
TRBV5-1	.	TRBJ2-7	.	CASSLEGTGQQYF	TGCGCCAGCAGCTTGGAGGGGACGGGACAGCAGTACTTC
TRBV6-1	once	TRBJ1-1	.	CASSERAPVGTEAFF	TGTGCCAGCAGTGAACGTGCGCCGGTAGGGACTGAAGCTTTCTTT
TRBV6-1	.	TRBJ1-2	.	CASRAVRTGGYTF	TGTGCCAGCAGGGCGGTGCGGACGGGAGGCTACACCTTC
TRBV18	.	TRBJ1-1	.	CASRRGQGTDTEAFF	TGTGCCAGTCGGCGGGGCCAGGGCACAGACACTGAAGCTTTCTTT
TRBV11-2	.	TRBJ2-5	TRBD2	CASSLAGGGALGETQYF	TGTGCCAGCAGCTTAGCGGGAGGGGGGGCTCTTGGAGAGACCCAGTACTTC
TRBV19	.	TRBJ1-1	TRBD1	CASSMGTGGDTEAFF	TGTGCCAGTAGTATGGGAACAGGGGGAGACACTGAAGCTTTCTTT
TRBV7-6	.	TRBJ1-5	.	CASSLAWGAIGDQPQHF	TGTGCCAGCAGCTTAGCTTGGGGGGCAATCGGAGATCAGCCCCAGCATTTT
TRBV4-1	once	TRBJ2-4	.	CASSQGLDVNIQYF	TGCGCCAGCAGCCAGGGATTAGACGTAAACATTCAGTACTTC
TRBV2	.	TRBJ2-5	.	CAVRLIEGTQYF	TGTGCCGTTAGATTAATTGAGGGGACCCAGTACTTC
TRBV7-9	few	TRBJ1-2	.	CASSLDTIYGYTF	TGTGCCAGCAGCTTAGACACGATCTATGGCTACACCTTC
TRBV14	few	TRBJ1-1	.	CASSQQSGKNTEAFF	TGTGCCAGCAGCCAACAGTCAGGGAAGAACACTGAAGCTTTCTTT
TRBV7-2	.	TRBJ2-1	TRBD2	CASSSSGGSYNEQFF	TGTGCCAGCAGCTCCAGCGGGGGATCCTACAATGAGCAGTTCTTC